This T cell receptor beta chain was obtained from a study of CD8+CD57+ T cells in acquired aplastic anemia. Study overall: An average of roughly 3 ug of DNA was obtained from sorted CD4+ and CD8+ cells. Sequencing produced an average of around 10 million reads per healthy donor for CD4+ cells.

Study-wide findings and caveats: Patients shared some 30 CD8+ CDR3 sequences with controls.

This clonotype counts as medium-sized. Its antigen is unknown. The germline V gene encodes CDR1 KGHDR and CDR2 SFDVKD. This CDR3 contains 11 residues. The V end lost 6 bases, the J end lost 4 bases, and 3 bases lay between the germline ends. Investigators profiled TCR beta VDJ and CDR3 from genomic DNA template. TCRdb re-called the reads with MiXCR, one entry per CDR3 protein. The sample contains some 140,000 distinct CDR3 sequences, less than 45% of which appear only once. Material: sorted CD4+, CD8+, or CD8+CD57+ T cells (not recorded which) from PBMCs. This TCR derives from a human donor in good health, serving as a control. The gene calls are TRBV24-1 and TRBJ1-3; no firm D call. The CDR3 reads CATSTGNTIYF. Written as DNA, the CDR3 is TGTGCCACCAGTACCGGAAACACCATATATTTT.